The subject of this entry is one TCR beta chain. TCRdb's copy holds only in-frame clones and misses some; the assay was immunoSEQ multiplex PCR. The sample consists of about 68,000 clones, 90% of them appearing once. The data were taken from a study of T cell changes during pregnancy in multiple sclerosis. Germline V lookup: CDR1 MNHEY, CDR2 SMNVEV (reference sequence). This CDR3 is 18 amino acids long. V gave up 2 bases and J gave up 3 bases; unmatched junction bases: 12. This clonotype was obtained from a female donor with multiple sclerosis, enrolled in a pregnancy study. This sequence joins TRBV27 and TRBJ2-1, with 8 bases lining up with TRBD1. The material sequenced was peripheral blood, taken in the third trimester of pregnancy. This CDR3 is CASSLEPDQGAYYNEQFF. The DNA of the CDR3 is TGTGCCAGCAGTTTAGAACCTGATCAGGGGGCCTACTACAATGAGCAGTTCTTC.